A selection of T cell receptor beta chains follows, all from one sample in a study of Graves' ophthalmopathy and Graves' hyperthyroidism. TCRdb re-analysed the multiplex PCR reads in MiXCR, keeping a single row per CDR3 protein. The sample gives around 1,200,000 distinct CDR3 sequences, about 36% of which show up once; more than 9.5% is in the top ten. Source material: peripheral blood or thyroid tissue (not recorded which). The source of these receptors is an adult man with Graves' hyperthyroidism. CDR3s include the opening cysteine and the closing phenylalanine or tryptophan. The D gene is left open where the match is weak. Size tells how often a clone was seen (once, few, many) or the class of an expanded clone, and some rows leave it out.

j_call,d_call,clone_size,v_call,cdr3_nt,cdr3_aa
TRBJ2-7,TRBD1,.,TRBV12-3/TRBV12-4,TGTGCCAGCAGCCTCGGGACAGTAGCCTCCTACGAGCAGTACTTC,CASSLGTVASYEQYF
TRBJ1-1,.,few,TRBV7-9,TGTGCCAGCAGCCCCACCTCGGGACGGTTGAACACTGAAGCTTTCTTT,CASSPTSGRLNTEAFF
TRBJ2-7,.,.,TRBV18,TGTGCCAGCTCACCTACCGGGACGGTCGAGCAGTACTTC,CASSPTGTVEQYF
TRBJ1-5,.,.,TRBV12-3/TRBV12-4,TGTGCCAGCAGTTTCGGGGGGAATAGCGATCAGCCCCAGCATTTT,CASSFGGNSDQPQHF
TRBJ1-2,.,many,TRBV10-3,TGTGCCATCACCCGGGACACTCACGCCTATGGCTACACCTTC,CAITRDTHAYGYTF
TRBJ1-1,.,.,TRBV7-8,TGCGCCAGCAGCCCCAGACAGGCCCCCACAGCTTTCTTT,CASSPRQAPTAFF
TRBJ2-7,TRBD1,many,TRBV2,TGTGCCAGCAGCAGGGGGCTCGGAGGCTACGAGCAGTACTTC,CASSRGLGGYEQYF
TRBJ2-6,.,many,TRBV12-3/TRBV12-4,TGTGCCAGCAGTTTCAGGCGCTCTGGGGCCAACGTCCTGACTTTC,CASSFRRSGANVLTF
TRBJ1-1,TRBD1,many,TRBV10-3,TGTGCCATCGGCGGGACAGGGACCAACACTGAAGCTTTCTTT,CAIGGTGTNTEAFF
TRBJ2-5,TRBD2,many,TRBV7-9,TGTGCCAGCAGCTCATCTTTAGCGGGAGTGGGGCGCCAAGAGACCCAGTACTTC,CASSSSLAGVGRQETQYF
TRBJ2-2,.,many,TRBV19,TGTGCCAGTAGTCGCATAGGGGACATCACGAACACCGGGGAGCTGTTTTTT,CASSRIGDITNTGELFF
TRBJ2-7,.,few,TRBV6-2/TRBV6-3,TGTGCCAGCTTATTTTCCCCTGCCGACGAGCAGTACTTC,CASLFSPADEQYF
TRBJ2-5,.,many,TRBV25-1,TGTGCCAGCAGTGAACGAAGGTACAAGCGGGCTGGGGAGACCCAGTACTTC,CASSERRYKRAGETQYF
TRBJ1-2,TRBD1,.,TRBV7-8,TGTGCCAGCAGCTTATCGGACAGGGTCTATGGCTACACCTTC,CASSLSDRVYGYTF
TRBJ2-6,.,.,TRBV6-5,TGTGCCAGCACCACAAGGGGACACATCTCTGGGGCCAACGTCCTGACTTTC,CASTTRGHISGANVLTF
TRBJ1-6,.,few,TRBV12-3/TRBV12-4,TGTGCCAGCAGTTTATCAGGCATTGATTCACCCCTCCACTTT,CASSLSGIDSPLHF
TRBJ2-5,TRBD2,.,TRBV11-2,TGTGCCAGCGAAGGAGAACTAGCGGGGCAGGAGACCCAGTACTTC,CASEGELAGQETQYF
TRBJ1-5,TRBD1,.,TRBV29-1,TGCAGCGTAGGGACAGCTAGCAATCAGCCCCAGCATTTT,CSVGTASNQPQHF
TRBJ1-2,TRBD1,many,TRBV15,TGTGCCACCAGCAGAGTTCCGGGACAGGCTGCTTCAGGCTACACCTTC,CATSRVPGQAASGYTF
TRBJ2-5,.,many,TRBV7-2,TGTGCCAGCAGCTTAACTTCGGGGTGGGAAGAGACCCAGTACTTC,CASSLTSGWEETQYF
TRBJ1-3,TRBD1,.,TRBV29-1,TGCAGCGCGGGACAGGGTGGAAACACCATATATTTT,CSAGQGGNTIYF
TRBJ1-2,.,.,TRBV10-2,TGCGCCAGCAGTGAGCCGGACGCTTATGGCTACACCTTC,CASSEPDAYGYTF
TRBJ1-6,.,few,TRBV7-9,TGTGCCAGCAGCTTGCGCATGGGATCACCCCTCCACTTT,CASSLRMGSPLHF
TRBJ1-6,.,many,TRBV29-1,TGCAGCGTTTCGGAGGAATATAATTCACCCCTCCACTTT,CSVSEEYNSPLHF
TRBJ2-5,.,.,TRBV11-2,TGTGCCAGCAGCCGAGATTCCGGGACTGATCAAGAGACCCAGTACTTC,CASSRDSGTDQETQYF
TRBJ1-3,.,few,TRBV9,TGTGCCAGCAGCCCCCTCGGGGGATTCCGAAACACCATATATTTT,CASSPLGGFRNTIYF
TRBJ2-6,TRBD1,.,TRBV6-5,TGTGCCAGCAGTTACTCTGGGACAGGGGGATCTGGGGCCAACGTCCTGACTTTC,CASSYSGTGGSGANVLTF
TRBJ1-6,.,.,TRBV18,TGTGCCAGCTCCCATCAGGGCCACAATTCACCCCTCCACTTT,CASSHQGHNSPLHF